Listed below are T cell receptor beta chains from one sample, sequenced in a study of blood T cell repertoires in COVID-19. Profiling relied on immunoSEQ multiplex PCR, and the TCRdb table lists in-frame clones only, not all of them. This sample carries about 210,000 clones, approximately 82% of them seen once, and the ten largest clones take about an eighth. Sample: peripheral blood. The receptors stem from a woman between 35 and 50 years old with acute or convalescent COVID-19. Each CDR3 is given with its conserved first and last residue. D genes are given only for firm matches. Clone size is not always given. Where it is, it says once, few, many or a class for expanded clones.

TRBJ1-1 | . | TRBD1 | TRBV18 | TGTGCCAGCTCACCAAGTCTTTCAAGTGGCAGGGGGCGCGGAACTGAAGCTTTCTTT | CASSPSLSSGRGRGTEAFF
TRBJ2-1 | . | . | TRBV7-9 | TGTGCCAGCAGCATGGCGGTATCTACTTACAATGAGCAGTTCTTC | CASSMAVSTYNEQFF
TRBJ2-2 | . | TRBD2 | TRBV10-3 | TGTGCCATCAGTGAGTCCACCGGGGGGTCGACCGGGGAGCTGTTTTTT | CAISESTGGSTGELFF
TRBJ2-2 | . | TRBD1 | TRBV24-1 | TGTGCCACCAGTGATTTAGGACAGGGGGATTCTAGGAGTACCGGGGAGCTGTTTTTT | CATSDLGQGDSRSTGELFF
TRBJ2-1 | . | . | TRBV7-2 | TGTGCCAGCAGCTTTTGGACAGAGCAGTTCTTC | CASSFWTEQFF
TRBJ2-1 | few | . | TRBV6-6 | TGTGCCAGCAGTCCGAGATGGCGGGATCTTTCGTCTTGGAGCAATGAGCAGTTCTTC | CASSPRWRDLSSWSNEQFF
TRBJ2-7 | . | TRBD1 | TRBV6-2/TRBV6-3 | TGTGCCAGCAGTGACGGGACAGGGGCCTCCTACGAGCAGTACTTC | CASSDGTGASYEQYF
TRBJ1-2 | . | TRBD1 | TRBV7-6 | TGTGCCAGCAGCTCTCTTACCGGACAGGGGGAGATTGGCTACACCTTC | CASSSLTGQGEIGYTF
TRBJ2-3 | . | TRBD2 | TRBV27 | TGTGCCAGCAGCAGACTAGCGGGCACAGATACGCAGTATTTT | CASSRLAGTDTQYF
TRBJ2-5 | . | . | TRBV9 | TGTGCCAGCAGCGTAGGATCGATAGCCACCCCCCAAGAGACCCAGTACTTC | CASSVGSIATPQETQYF
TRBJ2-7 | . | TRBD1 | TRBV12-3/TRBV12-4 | TGTGCCAGCATGCGGGGACAGGGCCACGAGCAGTACTTC | CASMRGQGHEQYF
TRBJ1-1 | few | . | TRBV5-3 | TGTGCCAGAAGCGTTCGAGCTTTCTTT | CARSVRAFF
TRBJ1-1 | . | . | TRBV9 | TGTGCCAGCAGCGCACCCCCCCTACAGGGAAAAGCTTTCTTT | CASSAPPLQGKAFF
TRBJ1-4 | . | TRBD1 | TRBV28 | TGTGCCAGCAGTTCAGGGGGCTCTAGTGAAAAACTGTTTTTT | CASSSGGSSEKLFF
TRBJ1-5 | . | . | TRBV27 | TGTGCCAGCAGTTTTCTGAATCAGCCCCAGCATTTT | CASSFLNQPQHF
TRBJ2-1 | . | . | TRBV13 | TGTGCCAGCAGCTTAGATGAGGGATTTCGATTAAGCAATGAGCAGTTCTTC | CASSLDEGFRLSNEQFF
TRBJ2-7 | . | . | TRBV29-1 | TGCAGCGTATACAGGGTGGGGGAGCAGTACTTC | CSVYRVGEQYF
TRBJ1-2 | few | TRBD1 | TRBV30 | TGTGCCTGGAGCGACGGGACAGGGTATGGCTACACCTTC | CAWSDGTGYGYTF
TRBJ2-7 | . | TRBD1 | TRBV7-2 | TGTGCCAGCAGCGGGGGGACAGGAAGGGGCCAGTACTTC | CASSGGTGRGQYF
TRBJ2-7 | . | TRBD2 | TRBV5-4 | TGTGCCAGCAGCCGCAGGACTAGCGAAGTCTACGAGCAGTACTTC | CASSRRTSEVYEQYF
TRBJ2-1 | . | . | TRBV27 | TGTGCCAGCAGTTTATCCCAGAATAGAGGCAATGAGCAGTTCTTC | CASSLSQNRGNEQFF
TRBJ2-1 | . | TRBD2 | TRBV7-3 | TGTGCCAGCAGCCTCGCCCCTAGCGGGGGGATCGACAATGAGCAGTTCTTC | CASSLAPSGGIDNEQFF
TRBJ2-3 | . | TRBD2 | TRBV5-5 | TGTGCCAGCAGCCCCCCTACTAGCGTCACAGATACGCAGTATTTT | CASSPPTSVTDTQYF
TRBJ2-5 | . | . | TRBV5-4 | TGTGCCAGCAGCTCCCCCGGAGGAGTAGAGACCCAGTACTTC | CASSSPGGVETQYF
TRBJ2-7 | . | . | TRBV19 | TGTGCCAGTTCCAGGGCGGGGGCCTCCTACGAGCAGTACTTC | CASSRAGASYEQYF
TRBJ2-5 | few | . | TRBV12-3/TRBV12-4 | TGTGCCAGCAGTCAAGGGACTGGAGAGACCCAGTACTTC | CASSQGTGETQYF
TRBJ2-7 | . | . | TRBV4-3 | TGCGCCAGCAGCCAAGATAGGGCCGGGAACCCCTACGAGCAGTACTTC | CASSQDRAGNPYEQYF
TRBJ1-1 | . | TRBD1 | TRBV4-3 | TGCGCCAGCAGCCAAGGGACAGGTCAAAACACTGAAGCTTTCTTT | CASSQGTGQNTEAFF
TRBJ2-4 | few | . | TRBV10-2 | TGCGCCAGCAGTGAGATCGAGGGAGGCGGAGACATTCAGTACTTC | CASSEIEGGGDIQYF